These 12 T cell receptor beta chains originate from one sample sequenced in a study of T cells in Graves' hyperthyroidism and ophthalmopathy. Amplification of TCR beta CDR3 regions was performed using RNA transcripts as template. HTBI primers were the set used in a first-round RT-PCR of the TCR CDR3. TCRdb redid the calling of the multiplex PCR reads with MiXCR, one entry per CDR3 protein. Here the sample spans fewer than 450,000 distinct CDR3 sequences, roughly 17% being singletons. Sequencing was done on a sample of blood. The receptors come from a woman aged 30 to 39 with Graves' hyperthyroidism that later progressed to Graves' ophthalmopathy.

This clonotype came up many times. The chain is built from TRBV11-2 and TRBJ2-3; TRBD2 agrees at 7 bases. CDR3 length: 17 amino acids. Unmatched junction bases numbered 9, after V lost 1 base and J lost 2 bases. Germline values: CDR1 SGHAT, CDR2 FQNNGV. For the CDR3, the DNA is TGTGCCAGCAGCTTAGTAATTGGCGGGGGACCCACAGATACGCAGTATTTT. Translation: CASSLVIGGGPTDTQYF.

In its sample, this clonotype was seen a few times. The J gene is TRBJ2-1, the V gene TRBV4-1, with D hard to call. Germline V gene sequence: CDR1 MGHRA, CDR2 YSYEKL. The germline V and J ends were trimmed by 5 bases and 8 bases, with 16 bases remaining between them. The length of the CDR3 is 14 residues. CDR3 DNA sequence: TGCGCCAGCAGCGCAACGGACCGCTGGCATGAGCAGTTCTTC. Translating gives CASSATDRWHEQFF.

The V and J genes are TRBV7-9 and TRBJ2-2, with a tentative D call TRBD2 (6 bases). Germline V gene sequence: CDR1 SEHNR, CDR2 FQNEAQ (reference sequence). V was shortened by 3 bases and J by 0 bases, with 8 bases between the two germline ends. The CDR3 consists of 15 residues. The CDR3 bases are TGTGCCAGCAGCTTCCCGGGGGCGAACACCGGGGAGCTGTTTTTT. Translating gives CASSFPGANTGELFF.

The rearrangement joins TRBV5-1 to TRBJ2-2; D remains ambiguous. Germline assignment: CDR1 SGHRS and CDR2 YFSETQ. CDR3 length equals 12 residues. The V and J ends lost 5 bases and 2 bases respectively, with 4 bases between them. The chain's CDR3 is CASRYNTGELFF. For the CDR3, the DNA is TGCGCCAGCAGATATAACACCGGGGAGCTGTTTTTT.

The chain employs TRBV19 and TRBJ1-4; D is perhaps TRBD1 (5 bases). CDR1 is LNHDA, CDR2 SQIVND, per germline (reference sequence). The CDR3 consists of 14 residues. Trimming took off 3 bases at V and 1 base at J, with 6 bases between the two ends. CDR3 residues: CASSMDITNEKLFF. The CDR3 DNA follows: TGTGCCAGTAGTATGGACATAACTAATGAAAAACTGTTTTTT.

This clonotype was observed at least ten times. CDR3: CASSEDWQGWDEQYF. The CDR3 DNA reads TGTGCCAGCAGTGAAGACTGGCAGGGGTGGGACGAGCAGTACTTC. The chain carries TRBV6-1 and TRBJ2-7; tentative D call: TRBD1 (6 bases). V lost 1 base and J 5 bases, leaving 15 bases between the germline ends. This CDR3 comprises 15 residues. Germline CDR1 is MNHNS and CDR2 is SASEGT.

The chain recombines TRBV2 with TRBJ2-3; TRBD2 agrees at 11 bases. CDR1 is SNHLY and CDR2 is FYNNEI in the germline V gene. V was clipped by 6 bases and J by 0 bases; unmatched bases: 5. There are 16 residues in the CDR3. CDR3 in amino acids: CASSDTSGGSTDTQYF. CDR3 in DNA: TGTGCCAGCAGCGATACTAGCGGGGGTAGCACAGATACGCAGTATTTT.

In this sample, this clonotype turned up many times. The chain recombines TRBV2 with TRBJ1-6, with 7 bases matching TRBD1. CDR3 length equals 13 residues. CDR1 SNHLY and CDR2 FYNNEI come from the germline V gene. V lost 7 bases to trimming and J lost 10 bases; unmatched junction nucleotides: 7. The CDR3 nucleotides are TGTGCCAGCATGGACAGGTTTTACTCACCCCTCCACTTT. Its translation: CASMDRFYSPLHF.

At least ten counts were recorded for this clonotype. The rearrangement uses TRBV7-8 and TRBJ1-5; 8 bases line up with TRBD1. With V trimmed by 0 bases and J by 5 bases, 3 bases remained unmatched. The CDR3 sequence is 15 residues long. CDR1 and CDR2 (germline): SGHVS, FQNEAQ. The CDR3 sequence is CASSLAGRGHQPQHF. The CDR3 region has the DNA TGTGCCAGCAGCTTAGCTGGCAGGGGGCATCAGCCCCAGCATTTT. Full variable domain (outside the CDR3, taken from reference TRBV7-8 and TRBJ1-5): GAGVSQSPRYKVAKRGQDVALRCDPISGHVSLFWYQQALGQGPEFLTYFQNEAQLDKSGLPSDRFFAERPEGSVSTLKIQRTQQEDSAVYLCASSLAGRGHQPQHFGDGTRLSIL.

This clonotype showed up many times. CDR3 sequence reads: CASRTADTQYF. CDR3 bases: TGTGCCAGCAGGACGGCAGATACGCAGTATTTT. This sequence joins TRBV12-3 or TRBV12-4 and TRBJ2-3, with D uncertain. The CDR3 sequence is 11 residues long. The germline V and J ends were trimmed by 6 bases and 4 bases, with 5 bases remaining between them.

This clonotype was found many times. This sequence joins TRBV27 and TRBJ2-7; TRBD1 agrees at 9 bases. V shed 4 bases, J shed 6 bases, and the junction held 4 bases outside the gene matches. Germline V lookup: CDR1 MNHEY, CDR2 SMNVEV (reference sequence). This CDR3 is built from 13 residues. In DNA, the CDR3 is TGTGCCAGCAGTTGGGGACAGGGATCCGAGCAGTACTTC. Translating it yields CASSWGQGSEQYF.

This clonotype was observed at least ten times. The rearrangement uses TRBV6-1 and TRBJ2-3, with 10 bases fitting TRBD2. From germline, CDR1 is MNHNS and CDR2 SASEGT. V lost 6 bases and J lost 3; bases outside the gene matches: 9. The CDR3 is 16 amino acids. In nucleotides, the CDR3 is TGTGCCAGCAGACTCCTAGCGGGGGTTACTACAGATACGCAGTATTTT. Translation: CASRLLAGVTTDTQYF.